Below are 3 T cell receptor beta chains sequenced from a single sample in a study of shared clonotypes between healthy human individuals. Only in-frame clones appear in the TCRdb table, and some are missing; sequencing was by immunoSEQ multiplex PCR. The data show just over 2,000,000 clones, about 95% seen once. CD8 cells regarded as naive lacked CD45RO, were positively chosen for CCR7, and omitted terminally differentiated effector memory CD45RA+ cells. Sequences were obtained from naive CD8+ T cells sorted from blood. The receptors were sampled from a man aged 18 to 30 in good health.

As regards this clone: The identical CDR3 is also encoded by other nucleotide sequences in the sample. The V gene is TRBV5-1, the J gene TRBJ2-7; 7 bases align to TRBD1. Trimming removed 4 bases from V and 4 bases from J; junction bases left unmatched: 2. Germline values: CDR1 SGHRS, CDR2 YFSETQ. There are 12 residues in the CDR3. The chain's CDR3 is CASSPTGYEQYF. The CDR3 DNA reads as TGCGCCAGCAGCCCGACAGGGTACGAGCAGTACTTC.

J is TRBJ1-4 and V is TRBV7-9; D may be TRBD1 (6 bases). Germline CDR1 reads SEHNR; CDR2 reads FQNEAQ (reference sequence). V dropped 2 bases and J dropped 4 bases, with 20 bases sitting between them. The CDR3 has 18 residues. The CDR3 DNA reads as TGTGCCAGCAGCTTACAATTGGGGTCCGGACAGTTTAATGAAAAACTGTTTTTT. It is translated as CASSLQLGSGQFNEKLFF.

V is TRBV6-8 and J is TRBJ2-5; 7 bases align to TRBD2. Germline CDR1 is MNHGY and CDR2 is SAAAGT. This CDR3 is 17 amino acids long. J lost 1 base, V lost 6 bases, and 14 bases had no gene match. CDR3 bases: TGTGCCAGCAGGAGGAACTCAAAGACTAGCCTCCAAGAGACCCAGTACTTC. It encodes CASRRNSKTSLQETQYF.